This TCR beta chain was found in a study of response to subunit inactivated influenza vaccine. This clonotype was detected ten times or more. Its specificity is not known. Trimming at V came to 6 bases and at J to 2 bases, leaving 5 bases not matched to a gene. Germline V lookup: CDR1 MDHEN, CDR2 SYDVKM. CDR3 size: 16 residues. Findings of the study overall: The authors offered the suggestion that each seasonal influenza vaccination recruits few new T cells.

TCRdb re-derived calls from the RT-PCR reads in MiXCR, one entry per CDR3 protein. The data contain 600,000 to 850,000 distinct CDR3 sequences, about 14% of them singletons. This chain links TRBV28 with TRBJ2-2, with 11 positions matching TRBD2. The starting material was PBMCs from blood, obtained around two weeks before vaccination. The source of this sequence is a middle-aged man who received an inactivated influenza vaccine. The CDR3 loop reads CASRLLAGENTGELFF. DNA for the CDR3: TGTGCCAGCAGACTACTAGCGGGAGAAAACACCGGGGAGCTGTTTTTT.